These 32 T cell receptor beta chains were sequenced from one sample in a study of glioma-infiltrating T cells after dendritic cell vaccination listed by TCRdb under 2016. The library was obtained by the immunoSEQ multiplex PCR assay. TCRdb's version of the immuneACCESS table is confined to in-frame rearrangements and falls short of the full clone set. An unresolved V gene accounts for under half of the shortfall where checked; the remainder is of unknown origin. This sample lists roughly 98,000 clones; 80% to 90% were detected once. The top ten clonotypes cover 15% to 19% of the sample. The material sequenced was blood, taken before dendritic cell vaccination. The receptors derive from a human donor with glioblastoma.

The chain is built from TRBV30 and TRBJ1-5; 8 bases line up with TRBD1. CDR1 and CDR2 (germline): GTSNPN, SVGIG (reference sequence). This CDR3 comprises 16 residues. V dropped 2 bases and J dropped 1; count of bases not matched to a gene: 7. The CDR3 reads CAWSIGWDRSNQPQHF. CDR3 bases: TGTGCCTGGAGTATAGGTTGGGACAGGAGCAATCAGCCCCAGCATTTT.

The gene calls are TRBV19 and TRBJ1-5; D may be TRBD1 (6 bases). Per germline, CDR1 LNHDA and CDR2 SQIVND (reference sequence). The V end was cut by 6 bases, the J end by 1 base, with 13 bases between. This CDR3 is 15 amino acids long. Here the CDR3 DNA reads TGTGCCAGTAGCCGACCCGGACAGAGCAATCAGCCCCAGCATTTT. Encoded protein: CASSRPGQSNQPQHF. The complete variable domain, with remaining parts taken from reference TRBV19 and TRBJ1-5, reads DGGITQSPKYLFRKEGQNVTLSCEQNLNHDAMYWYRQDPGQGLRLIYYSQIVNDFQKGDIAEGYSVSREKKESFPLTVTSAQKNPTAFYLCASSRPGQSNQPQHFGDGTRLSIL.

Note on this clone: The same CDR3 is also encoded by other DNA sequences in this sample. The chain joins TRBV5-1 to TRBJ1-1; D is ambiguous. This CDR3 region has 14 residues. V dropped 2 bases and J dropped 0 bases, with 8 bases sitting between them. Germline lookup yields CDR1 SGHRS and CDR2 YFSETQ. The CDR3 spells CASSLGQVNTEAFF. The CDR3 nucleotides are TGCGCCAGCAGCTTAGGCCAGGTGAACACTGAAGCTTTCTTT.

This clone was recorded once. CDR3 loop: CASRTAGTGYNEQFF. In DNA, the CDR3 is TGCGCCAGCAGAACCGCCGGGACAGGGTACAATGAGCAGTTCTTC. The rearrangement links TRBV5-1 to TRBJ2-1; 9 nucleotides align to TRBD1. The CDR3 runs to 15 residues. The junction had 7 bases not matched to a gene; V was cut back by 5 bases and J by 4 bases. CDR1 is SGHRS, CDR2 YFSETQ, per germline.

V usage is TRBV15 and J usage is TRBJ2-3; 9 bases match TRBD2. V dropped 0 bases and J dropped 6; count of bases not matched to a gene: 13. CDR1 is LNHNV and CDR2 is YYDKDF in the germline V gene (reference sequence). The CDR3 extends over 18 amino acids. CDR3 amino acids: CATSRDEELAGLIDTQYF. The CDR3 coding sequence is TGTGCCACCAGCAGAGATGAGGAACTAGCGGGCCTGATCGATACGCAGTATTTT.

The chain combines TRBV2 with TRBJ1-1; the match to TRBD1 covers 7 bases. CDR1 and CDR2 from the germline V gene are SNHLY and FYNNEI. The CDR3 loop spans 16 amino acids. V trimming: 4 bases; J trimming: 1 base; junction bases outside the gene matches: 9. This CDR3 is CASSVPEGQTNTEAFF. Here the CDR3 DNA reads TGTGCCAGCAGTGTCCCGGAGGGACAGACGAACACTGAAGCTTTCTTT.

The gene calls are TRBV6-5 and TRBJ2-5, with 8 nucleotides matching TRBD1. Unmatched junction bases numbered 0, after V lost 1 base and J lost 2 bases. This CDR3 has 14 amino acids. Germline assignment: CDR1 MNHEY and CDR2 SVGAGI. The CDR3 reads CASSYYRGQETQYF. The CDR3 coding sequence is TGTGCCAGCAGTTACTACAGGGGGCAAGAGACCCAGTACTTC.

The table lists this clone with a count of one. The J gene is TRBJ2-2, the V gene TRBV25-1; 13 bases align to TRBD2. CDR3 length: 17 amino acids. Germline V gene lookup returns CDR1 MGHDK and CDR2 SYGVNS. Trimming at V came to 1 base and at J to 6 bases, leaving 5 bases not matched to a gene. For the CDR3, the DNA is TGTGCCAGCAGTGAATCGACTAGCGGGAGGCCCCCCGGGGAGCTGTTTTTT. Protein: CASSESTSGRPPGELFF.

The DNA of the CDR3 is TGTGCCAGCAGCGTAGGGACTAGCGGGAACTACGAGCAGTACTTC. Translation gives CASSVGTSGNYEQYF. This rearrangement joins TRBV9 to TRBJ2-7, with TRBD2 matching over 12 bases. The V gene's germline CDR1 is SGDLS and CDR2 YYNGEE. V dropped 0 bases and J dropped 3; count of bases not matched to a gene: 1. The CDR3 is 15 amino acids. Drawing the rest from reference TRBV9 and TRBJ2-7, the complete variable domain is DSGVTQTPKHLITATGQRVTLRCSPRSGDLSVYWYQQSLDQGLQFLIQYYNGEERAKGNILERFSAQQFPDLHSELNLSSLELGDSALYFCASSVGTSGNYEQYFGPGTRLTVT.

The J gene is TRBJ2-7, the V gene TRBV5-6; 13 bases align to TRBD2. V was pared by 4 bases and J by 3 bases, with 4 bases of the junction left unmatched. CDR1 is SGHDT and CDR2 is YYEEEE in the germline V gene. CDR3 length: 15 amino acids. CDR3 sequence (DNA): TGTGCCAGCAGCCCGGGACTAGCGGGGTACTACGAGCAGTACTTC. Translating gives CASSPGLAGYYEQYF.

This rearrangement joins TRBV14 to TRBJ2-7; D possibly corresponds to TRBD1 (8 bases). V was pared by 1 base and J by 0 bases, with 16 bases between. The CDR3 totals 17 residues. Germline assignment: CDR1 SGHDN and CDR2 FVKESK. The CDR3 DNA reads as TGTGCCAGCAGCCAAGCGTCGGACAGGGACTACTCCTACGAGCAGTACTTC. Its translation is CASSQASDRDYSYEQYF.

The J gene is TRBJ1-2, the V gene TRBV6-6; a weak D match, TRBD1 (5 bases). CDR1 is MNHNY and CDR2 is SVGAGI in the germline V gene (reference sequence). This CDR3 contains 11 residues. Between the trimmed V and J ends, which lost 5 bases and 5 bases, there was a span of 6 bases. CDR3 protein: CASSDRYGYTF. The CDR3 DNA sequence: TGTGCCAGCAGTGACAGATATGGCTACACCTTC.

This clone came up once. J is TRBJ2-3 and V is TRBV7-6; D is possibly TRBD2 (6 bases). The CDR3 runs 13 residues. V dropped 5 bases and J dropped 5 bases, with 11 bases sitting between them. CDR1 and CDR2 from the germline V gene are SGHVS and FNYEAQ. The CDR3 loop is CASSPQTRDTQYF. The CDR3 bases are TGTGCCAGCAGCCCACAGACTAGAGATACGCAGTATTTT.

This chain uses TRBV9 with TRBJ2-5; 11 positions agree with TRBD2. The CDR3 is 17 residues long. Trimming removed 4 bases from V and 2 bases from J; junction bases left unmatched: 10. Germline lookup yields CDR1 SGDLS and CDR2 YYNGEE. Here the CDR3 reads CASSPSGLAEVQETQYF. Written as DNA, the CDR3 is TGTGCCAGCAGCCCATCGGGACTAGCGGAGGTACAAGAGACCCAGTACTTC.

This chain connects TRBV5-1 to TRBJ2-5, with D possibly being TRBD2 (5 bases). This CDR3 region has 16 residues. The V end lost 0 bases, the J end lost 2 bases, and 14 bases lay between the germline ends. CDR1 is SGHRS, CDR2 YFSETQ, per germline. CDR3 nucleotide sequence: TGCGCCAGCAGCTTGGCCGGAGGAAAACTACAAGAGACCCAGTACTTC. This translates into CASSLAGGKLQETQYF. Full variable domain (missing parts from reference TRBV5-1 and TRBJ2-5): KAGVTQTPRYLIKTRGQQVTLSCSPISGHRSVSWYQQTPGQGLQFLFEYFSETQRNKGNFPGRFSGRQFSNSRSEMNVSTLELGDSALYLCASSLAGGKLQETQYFGPGTRLLVL.

CDR3 protein: CASRTSGRPNEQFF. CDR3 nucleotides: TGTGCCAGCAGAACTAGCGGGAGACCGAATGAGCAGTTCTTC. The chain has TRBV7-9 and TRBJ2-1, with 11 bases that match TRBD2. The length of the CDR3 is 14 residues. With 6 bases clipped from V and 7 bases from J, the junction kept 5 bases outside the gene matches. Germline CDR1 is SEHNR and CDR2 is FQNEAQ (reference sequence).

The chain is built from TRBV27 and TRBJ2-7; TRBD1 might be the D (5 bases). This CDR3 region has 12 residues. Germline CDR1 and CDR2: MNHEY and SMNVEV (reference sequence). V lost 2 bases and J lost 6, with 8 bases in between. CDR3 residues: CASSLIGAEQYF. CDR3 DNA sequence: TGTGCCAGCAGTTTAATAGGGGCCGAGCAGTACTTC.

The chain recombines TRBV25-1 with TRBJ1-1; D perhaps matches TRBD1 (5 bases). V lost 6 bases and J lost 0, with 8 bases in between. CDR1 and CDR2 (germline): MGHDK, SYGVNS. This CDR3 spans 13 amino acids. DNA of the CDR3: TGTGCCAGCAGACAGGATTTGAACACTGAAGCTTTCTTT. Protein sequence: CASRQDLNTEAFF.

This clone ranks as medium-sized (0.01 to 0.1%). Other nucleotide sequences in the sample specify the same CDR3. Here the CDR3 reads CASSYTASTNEKLFF. The CDR3, as DNA: TGTGCCAGCAGTTACACTGCATCAACTAATGAAAAACTGTTTTTT. The chain uses TRBV6-5 and TRBJ1-4, with D hard to call. The CDR3 extends over 15 amino acids. V shed 2 bases and J shed 0 bases, with 7 bases lying between them. Looked up from germline, CDR1 is MNHEY and CDR2 is SVGAGI.

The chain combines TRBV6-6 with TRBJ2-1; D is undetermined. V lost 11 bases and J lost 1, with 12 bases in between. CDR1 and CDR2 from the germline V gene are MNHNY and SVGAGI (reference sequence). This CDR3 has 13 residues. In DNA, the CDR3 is TGTGCCGGGTCGCGAGGTTCCTACAATGAGCAGTTCTTC. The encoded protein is CAGSRGSYNEQFF.

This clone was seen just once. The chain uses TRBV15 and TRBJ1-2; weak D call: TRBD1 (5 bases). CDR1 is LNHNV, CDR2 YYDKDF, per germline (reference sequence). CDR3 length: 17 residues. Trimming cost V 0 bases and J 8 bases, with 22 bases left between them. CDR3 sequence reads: CATSRDHNWGQAQGYTF. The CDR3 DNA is TGTGCCACCAGCAGAGATCACAATTGGGGCCAGGCCCAGGGCTACACCTTC.

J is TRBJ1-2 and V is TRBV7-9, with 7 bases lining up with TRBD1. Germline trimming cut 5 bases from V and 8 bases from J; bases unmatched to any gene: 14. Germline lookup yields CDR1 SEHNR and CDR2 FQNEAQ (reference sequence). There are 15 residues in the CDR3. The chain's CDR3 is CASSPADRASSGYTF. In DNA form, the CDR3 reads TGTGCCAGCAGCCCCGCTGACAGGGCATCCTCGGGCTACACCTTC.

CDR3 sequence: CANRGGSGANVLTF. For the CDR3, the DNA is TGTGCCAACCGGGGGGGCTCTGGGGCCAACGTCCTGACTTTC. This rearrangement joins TRBV7-9 to TRBJ2-6; 8 bases are shared with TRBD2. CDR1 SEHNR and CDR2 FQNEAQ come from the germline V gene (reference sequence). The CDR3 runs 14 residues. Unmatched junction bases numbered 2, after V lost 10 bases and J lost 0 bases.

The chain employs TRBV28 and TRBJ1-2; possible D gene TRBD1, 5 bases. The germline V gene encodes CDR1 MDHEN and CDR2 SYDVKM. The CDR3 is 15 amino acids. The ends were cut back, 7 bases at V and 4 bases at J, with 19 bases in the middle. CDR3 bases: TGTGCCAGCACCCCCGGGAGGACACCCTCCTATGGCTACACCTTC. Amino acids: CASTPGRTPSYGYTF.

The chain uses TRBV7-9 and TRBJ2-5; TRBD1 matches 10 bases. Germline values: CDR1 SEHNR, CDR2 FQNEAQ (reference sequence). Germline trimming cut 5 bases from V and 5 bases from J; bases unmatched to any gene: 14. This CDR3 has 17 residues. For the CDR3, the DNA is TGTGCCAGCAGCCAATTAAAGGGACAGGGGATGAGTGAGACCCAGTACTTC. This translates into CASSQLKGQGMSETQYF.

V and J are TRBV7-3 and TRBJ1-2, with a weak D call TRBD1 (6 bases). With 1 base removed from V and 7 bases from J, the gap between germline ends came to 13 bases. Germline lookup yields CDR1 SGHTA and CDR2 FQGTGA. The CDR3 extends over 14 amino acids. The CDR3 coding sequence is TGTGCCAGCAGCTTAAGGGGGGGCGCGGGTGGCTACACCTTC. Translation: CASSLRGGAGGYTF. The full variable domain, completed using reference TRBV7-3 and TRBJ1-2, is GAGVSQTPSNKVTEKGKYVELRCDPISGHTALYWYRQSLGQGPEFLIYFQGTGAADDSGLPNDRFFAVRPEGSVSTLKIQRTERGDSAVYLCASSLRGGAGGYTFGSGTRLTVV.

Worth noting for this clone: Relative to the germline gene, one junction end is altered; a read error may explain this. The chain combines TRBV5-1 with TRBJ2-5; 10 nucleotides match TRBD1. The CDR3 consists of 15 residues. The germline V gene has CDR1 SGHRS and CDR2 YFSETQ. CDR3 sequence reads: CASRLGQGSQETQYF. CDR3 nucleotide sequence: TGCGCCAGCAGGTTGGGACAGGGGTCCCAAGAGACCCAGTACTTC.

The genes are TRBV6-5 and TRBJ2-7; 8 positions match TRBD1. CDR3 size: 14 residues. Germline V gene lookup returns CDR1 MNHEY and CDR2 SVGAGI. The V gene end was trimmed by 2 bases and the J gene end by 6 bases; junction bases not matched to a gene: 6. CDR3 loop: CASSYRIDRGEQYF. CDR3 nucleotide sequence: TGTGCCAGCAGTTACCGGATAGACAGGGGCGAGCAGTACTTC.

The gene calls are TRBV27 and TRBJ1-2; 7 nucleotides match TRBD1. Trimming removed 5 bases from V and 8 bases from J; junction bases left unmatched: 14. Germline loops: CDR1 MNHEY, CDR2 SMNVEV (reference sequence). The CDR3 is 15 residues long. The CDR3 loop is CASSAEQGWGRGYTF. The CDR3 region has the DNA TGTGCCAGCAGTGCAGAACAGGGGTGGGGACGAGGCTACACCTTC.

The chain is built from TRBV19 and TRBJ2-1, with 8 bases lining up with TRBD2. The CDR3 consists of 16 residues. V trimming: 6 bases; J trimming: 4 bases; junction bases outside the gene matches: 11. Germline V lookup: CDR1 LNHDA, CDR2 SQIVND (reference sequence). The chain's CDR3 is CASSPPSLAGYNEQFF. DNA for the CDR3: TGTGCCAGTAGCCCCCCATCCCTAGCGGGTTACAATGAGCAGTTCTTC.

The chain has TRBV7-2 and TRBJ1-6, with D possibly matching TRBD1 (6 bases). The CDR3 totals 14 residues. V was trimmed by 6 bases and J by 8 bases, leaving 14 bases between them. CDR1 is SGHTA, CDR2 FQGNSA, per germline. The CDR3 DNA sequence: TGTGCCAGCAGGTCAACAGGGCTAGATTCACCCCTCCACTTT. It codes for CASRSTGLDSPLHF.

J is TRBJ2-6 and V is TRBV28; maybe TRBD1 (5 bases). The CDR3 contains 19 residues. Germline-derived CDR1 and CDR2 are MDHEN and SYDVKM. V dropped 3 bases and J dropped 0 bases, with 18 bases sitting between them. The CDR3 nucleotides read TGTGCCAGCAGTTTGCAGGGTCCTTCGTTCCTCTCTGGGGCCAACGTCCTGACTTTC. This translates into CASSLQGPSFLSGANVLTF.